This T cell receptor beta chain derives from a study of T cells in localized non-small cell lung cancer. The germline CDR1 and CDR2 sequences are SNHLY and FYNNEI. V gave up 6 bases and J gave up 7 bases; unmatched junction bases: 10. This CDR3 comprises 16 residues. Study-wide points: A median approximately 61 of the top 100 tumor clones appeared in adjacent lung.

Details on this clone: Antigen specificity is unknown.

The assay was immunoSEQ multiplex PCR, and TCRdb's table has in-frame clones only and misses some. The table includes some 11,000 clones, roughly 82% detected once. The clonotype comes from a female donor older than 55 with stage II lung adenocarcinoma. The rearrangement links TRBV2 to TRBJ1-6; 9 nucleotides match TRBD1. The material sequenced was peripheral blood mononuclear cells, taken before any cancer treatment. The CDR3 nucleotides are TGTGCCAGCAGCGGACAGGGGTTCGGGGCCAATTCACCCCTCCACTTT. Translating gives CASSGQGFGANSPLHF.